The 14 T cell receptor beta chains listed next were all sequenced from one sample in a study of cytomegalovirus exposure and HLA in healthy donors (dated by TCRdb to 2015 to 2018). Library generation was performed with the immunoSEQ multiplex PCR assay. For the multiplex PCR, a mixture combining 60 forward primers for TCR Vbeta segments and 13 reverse primers for TCR Jbeta segments was used. Sourced from immuneACCESS, this table was stored by TCRdb with only in-frame sequences that have V and J called. A share of the clones is absent; for the studies checked, an unresolved V gene accounts for under half, and the remainder has no known explanation. Within this sample are about 180,000 clones, with 65% to 85% of them counted one time only. Clones ranked in the top ten supply 2.4% of the sample. The material sequenced was PBMCs. These receptors originate from a male donor in good health and CMV-seronegative.

The chain has TRBV30 and TRBJ1-2; the match to TRBD1 covers 7 bases. This CDR3 spans 17 amino acids. Trimming at V came to 3 bases and at J to 2 bases, leaving 15 bases not matched to a gene. In germline, CDR1 is GTSNPN, CDR2 SVGIG (reference sequence). The CDR3 bases are TGTGCCTGGAGAAAACCGGGACAGACTATCGCCAACTATGGCTACACCTTC. Translating it yields CAWRKPGQTIANYGYTF.

The chain uses TRBV9 and TRBJ2-2; unclear D gene. V shed 0 bases and J shed 2 bases, with 8 bases lying between them. This CDR3 is built from 15 residues. CDR1 is SGDLS, CDR2 YYNGEE, per germline. CDR3 bases: TGTGCCAGCAGCGTAGGACATTCCAACACCGGGGAGCTGTTTTTT. It encodes CASSVGHSNTGELFF.

The V and J genes are TRBV6-5 and TRBJ1-2; the match to TRBD1 covers 7 bases. V lost 8 bases, J lost 8 bases, and 11 bases stayed unmatched. The CDR3 consists of 13 residues. Germline V gene data show CDR1 as MNHEY and CDR2 as SVGAGI. DNA of the CDR3: TGTGCCAGCGGCGCCCAGGGGGTAGGAGGCTACACCTTC. It specifies CASGAQGVGGYTF.

The chain employs TRBV28 and TRBJ1-2; D call uncertain. Trimming pared 2 bases from V and 7 bases from J, leaving 11 bases between. CDR1 and CDR2 (germline): MDHEN, SYDVKM. CDR3 length equals 13 residues. CDR3 loop: CASSLEEGRGYTF. The DNA for the CDR3 is TGTGCCAGCAGTTTAGAGGAAGGCCGTGGCTACACCTTC.

The chain uses TRBV27 and TRBJ2-1; D perhaps matches TRBD2 (6 bases). This CDR3 comprises 15 residues. The germline CDR1 and CDR2 sequences are MNHEY and SMNVEV (reference sequence). The V end was cut by 3 bases, the J end by 4 bases, with 13 bases between. The CDR3 region has the DNA TGTGCCAGCAGTTTTTCCCTCGGAGGGTACAATGAGCAGTTCTTC. Protein sequence: CASSFSLGGYNEQFF.

The CDR3 is CASSYVSGGYNEQFF. CDR3 bases: TGTGCCAGCAGTTACGTAAGCGGAGGCTACAATGAGCAGTTCTTC. This sequence joins TRBV6-5 and TRBJ2-1; D perhaps matches TRBD2 (5 bases). The V end lost 2 bases, the J end lost 3 bases, and 11 bases lay between the germline ends. There are 15 residues in the CDR3. Germline CDR1 is MNHEY and CDR2 is SVGAGI.

This clone appeared a single time. The V gene is TRBV9, the J gene TRBJ1-6; 8 bases match TRBD1. CDR3 length: 15 amino acids. The trim removed 0 bases at V and 8 bases at J, leaving 4 bases unmatched. The germline CDR1 and CDR2 sequences are SGDLS and YYNGEE. The CDR3 coding sequence is TGTGCCAGCAGCGTAGAGGGACAGGAGGATTCACCCCTCCACTTT. Protein product: CASSVEGQEDSPLHF.

This clone has more than one count but fewer than ten. This chain joins TRBV4-3 and TRBJ1-1; D is possibly TRBD1 (6 bases). The V end lost 4 bases, the J end lost 4 bases, and 16 bases lay between the germline ends. The CDR3 is made up of 15 amino acids. Looked up from germline, CDR1 is LGHNA and CDR2 is YSLEER. The CDR3 bases are TGCGCCAGCAGCCTAAACAGGGTGACGGCCACTGAAGCTTTCTTT. Encoded protein: CASSLNRVTATEAFF.

This rearrangement joins TRBV9 to TRBJ2-3; D gene unclear. The CDR3 totals 13 residues. Germline CDR1 SGDLS, CDR2 YYNGEE. The V and J ends lost 3 bases and 5 bases respectively, with 10 bases between them. The CDR3 DNA follows: TGTGCCAGCAGCGGACATCAGAGAGATACGCAGTATTTT. Protein: CASSGHQRDTQYF.

The genes are TRBV19 and TRBJ2-3; the match to TRBD2 covers 12 bases. Germline CDR1 and CDR2: LNHDA and SQIVND (reference sequence). The CDR3 has 15 residues. The trim removed 9 bases at V and 3 bases at J, leaving 7 bases unmatched. In nucleotides, the CDR3 is TGTGCCAGCCCGAGACTAGCGGGAGAGACAGATACGCAGTATTTT. Translating it yields CASPRLAGETDTQYF.

The CDR3 loop is CASSLEQGLGYGYTF. CDR3 nucleotide sequence: TGCGCCAGCAGCTTGGAGCAGGGCCTGGGCTATGGCTACACCTTC. The chain combines TRBV5-1 with TRBJ1-2; D may be TRBD1 (5 bases). This CDR3 comprises 15 residues. Germline V gene data show CDR1 as SGHRS and CDR2 as YFSETQ. With 0 bases removed from V and 4 bases from J, the gap between germline ends came to 13 bases.

The CDR3 nucleotides are TGCGCCAGCAGCCAACGAGGTCTACTGGGTGAGCAGTTCTTC. Its translation: CASSQRGLLGEQFF. This rearrangement joins TRBV4-3 to TRBJ2-1; unclear D gene. The V gene's germline CDR1 is LGHNA and CDR2 YSLEER. V gave up 2 bases and J gave up 9 bases, with 14 bases separating them. The CDR3 extends over 14 amino acids.

In its sample, this clone was seen a few times. The rearrangement links TRBV7-9 to TRBJ1-5, with TRBD1 as a possible D gene (5 bases). Trimming shortened V by 0 bases and J by 2 bases, and 5 bases separated the two germline ends. There are 14 residues in the CDR3. Germline V gene sequence: CDR1 SEHNR, CDR2 FQNEAQ (reference sequence). The CDR3 sequence: CASSLAGGNQPQHF. In nucleotides, the CDR3 is TGTGCCAGCAGCTTAGCAGGGGGCAATCAGCCCCAGCATTTT.

The chain is built from TRBV7-9 and TRBJ2-3; D unresolved. From germline, CDR1 is SEHNR and CDR2 FQNEAQ (reference sequence). The CDR3 has 11 amino acids. V was shortened by 5 bases and J by 8 bases, with 8 bases between the two germline ends. The CDR3 sequence: CASSPESTQYF. The DNA of the CDR3 is TGTGCCAGCAGCCCAGAAAGTACGCAGTATTTT.